A single T cell receptor beta chain is shown here with its context. The antigen this receptor binds is unknown. HCMV serostatus was determined by detecting HCMV-specific IgG in serum with a commercial ELISA kit. Peripheral blood mononuclear cells were isolated from blood by Ficoll density gradient centrifugation. According to the germline V gene (reference sequence), CDR1 reads SGHKS and CDR2 reads YYEKEE. Taken from cysteine to phenylalanine, the CDR3 has 14 residues. No DNA sequence is on record. The sample belongs to a study of T cells expressing NK-cell markers (TCRdb year 2020). Regarding the complete study: Three sorted T-cell subsets (CD3+CD56+NKG2C+, CD3+CD56+NKG2C- and CD3+CD56-NKG2C+) from 8 or 9 donors had their TCR beta-chain repertoires profiled. Seven of the eight sequenced donors were HCMV-seropositive and one was HCMV-seronegative. The eight sequenced donors were randomly selected healthy volunteers, three men and five women. Sequencing of the libraries produced 2 x 150 bp reads on Illumina HiSeq 2000/2500, MiSeq or NextSeq.

Study-level results and caveats: It remained unclear whether the expanded NKG2C-expressing T cell clones were specific for HCMV antigens. Those dominant clonotypes were again the most abundant among CD3+CD56-NKG2C+ cells in a handful of donors, at about 25-65%. In a handful of donors, the dominant CD3+CD56+NKG2C+ clonotypes were among the top 10 CD8+ clonotypes and accounted for roughly 1.0-7.5% of CD8+ T cells.

Sequencing used an Illumina HiSeq 2000. TCR beta cDNA libraries were prepared using 5'RACE template switching, which introduced a universal primer site and unique molecular identifiers. Synthesis of cDNA was primed from the TCR beta constant segment and was followed by two consecutive PCR amplification steps. Per the original workflow: Reads were demultiplexed and grouped by UMI with MIGEC, and clonotypes were assembled and quantified with MiTCR. To exclude erroneous sequences, only TCR cDNA sequences supported by at least two reads were retained. The tcR package was used for downstream repertoire analysis, and clonotypes were matched between fractions using CDR3 nucleotide sequence together with V segment. Antigen specificity was annotated against VDJdb with VDJmatch, allowing one amino acid substitution in CDR3. TCRdb reprocessed the reads into one record per CDR3 protein sequence, lacking DNA. None of the V and J calls come from the authors' own analysis; TCRdb made them. For this sample, the table gives 550,000 to 600,000 distinct CDR3 sequences. The leading ten clones occupy under 4.5% of the sample.

Here the chain combines TRBV5-5 and TRBJ2-2; TCRdb gives TRBD1 as the D gene, but with no DNA this cannot be confirmed. This receptor was identified in a man younger than 35 in good health. Donor details come from another sample of the same person, matched by shared clones. The sample consisted of blood T cells: a sorted CD56 or NKG2C T cell subset, CD4+ or CD8+ T cells, or bulk PBMC T cells (not recorded which). This receptor carries the CDR3 CASSLAGRTGELFF.